The 8 T cell receptor beta chains below all came from one sample that was sequenced in a study of radiation and T cells in renal cell carcinoma. Some clones are missing from TCRdb's copy, which holds only in-frame ones; the method was immunoSEQ multiplex PCR. The sample shows roughly 120,000 clones, about 81% of them seen only once. Specified time point: blood 2 weeks post-SBRT. Treatment given: 15 Gy SBRT to primary tumor, nephrectomy 4 weeks later. The sequenced sample was blood, obtained from a patient whose treatment included radiotherapy and nephrectomy. The origin of the receptors is a woman aged 60-75 years with renal cell carcinoma.

The rearrangement uses TRBV7-2 and TRBJ2-2, with unresolved D. CDR1 and CDR2 from the germline V gene are SGHTA and FQGNSA. The CDR3 has 15 residues. With 1 base removed from V and 8 bases from J, the gap between germline ends came to 14 bases. In nucleotides, the CDR3 is TGTGCCAGCAGCTTAGATCCGTTAGGCTCGGGGGAGCTGTTTTTT. This codes for CASSLDPLGSGELFF.

The genes are TRBV20-1 and TRBJ2-5, with D maybe TRBD2 (6 bases). The CDR3 runs 11 residues. Trimming took 5 bases from V and 4 from J, leaving 8 bases between them. Germline V gene data show CDR1 as DFQATT and CDR2 as SNEGSKA (reference sequence). The CDR3 nucleotides are TGCAGTGCTCTTAGCGGAGAGACCCAGTACTTC. It translates to CSALSGETQYF.

The genes are TRBV18 and TRBJ1-3, with 7 bases aligning to TRBD1. V was pared by 6 bases and J by 2 bases, with 10 bases of the junction left unmatched. Germline V gene data show CDR1 as KGHSH and CDR2 as LQKENI. This CDR3 comprises 16 residues. CDR3 sequence (DNA): TGTGCCAGCTCTCCAAACAAACAGGGGACTGGAAACACCATATATTTT. This translates into CASSPNKQGTGNTIYF.

V is TRBV30 and J is TRBJ2-5, with D possibly called TRBD1 or TRBD2 (5 bases each). The CDR3 has 13 amino acids. Deletions cut 8 bases from V and 2 bases from J, with 15 bases between. The germline V gene encodes CDR1 GTSNPN and CDR2 SVGIG (reference sequence). CDR3 in DNA: TGTGCCGGGGGAAAAGACAGACAAGAGACCCAGTACTTC. It codes for CAGGKDRQETQYF.

This chain links TRBV6-1 with TRBJ2-7; maybe TRBD1 (6 bases). Germline CDR1 and CDR2: MNHNS and SASEGT. With 6 bases removed from V and 5 bases from J, the gap between germline ends came to 20 bases. This CDR3 contains 15 residues. CDR3 in DNA: TGTGCCAGCAGGGCAGGGGCACGGGGCGCTAACGAGCAGTACTTC. Its translation is CASRAGARGANEQYF.

The chain employs TRBV2 and TRBJ2-1, with D perhaps TRBD1 (5 bases). The CDR3 is 14 residues long. The germline V and J ends were trimmed by 7 bases and 0 bases, with 10 bases remaining between them. Germline CDR1 and CDR2: SNHLY and FYNNEI. CDR3 sequence reads: CASTGQGSYNEQFF. DNA for the CDR3: TGTGCCAGCACAGGTCAGGGCTCCTACAATGAGCAGTTCTTC.

The chain has TRBV4-3 and TRBJ1-4, with D uncertain. Trimming stripped 0 bases from V and 11 bases from J, with 13 bases between. Germline assignment: CDR1 LGHNA and CDR2 YSLEER. The CDR3 has 14 amino acids. The CDR3 protein is CASSQDSTPIKLFF. The CDR3 DNA is TGCGCCAGCAGCCAAGATTCGACCCCGATTAAACTGTTTTTT.

This clone was detected only once. The genes are TRBV7-6 and TRBJ1-2, with D possibly being TRBD1 (5 bases). Per the germline V gene, CDR1 is SGHVS and CDR2 is FNYEAQ. The CDR3 is 16 amino acids. Deletions cut 5 bases from V and 3 bases from J, with 19 bases between. CDR3 DNA: TGTGCCAGCAGCCGCGGCATGAGGGGAGATTACTATGGCTACACCTTC. This encodes CASSRGMRGDYYGYTF. Full variable domain (remainder filled in from reference TRBV7-6 and TRBJ1-2): GAGVSQSPRYKVTKRGQDVALRCDPISGHVSLYWYRQALGQGPEFLTYFNYEAQQDKSGLPNDRFSAERPEGSISTLTIQRTEQRDSAMYRCASSRGMRGDYYGYTFGSGTRLTVV.